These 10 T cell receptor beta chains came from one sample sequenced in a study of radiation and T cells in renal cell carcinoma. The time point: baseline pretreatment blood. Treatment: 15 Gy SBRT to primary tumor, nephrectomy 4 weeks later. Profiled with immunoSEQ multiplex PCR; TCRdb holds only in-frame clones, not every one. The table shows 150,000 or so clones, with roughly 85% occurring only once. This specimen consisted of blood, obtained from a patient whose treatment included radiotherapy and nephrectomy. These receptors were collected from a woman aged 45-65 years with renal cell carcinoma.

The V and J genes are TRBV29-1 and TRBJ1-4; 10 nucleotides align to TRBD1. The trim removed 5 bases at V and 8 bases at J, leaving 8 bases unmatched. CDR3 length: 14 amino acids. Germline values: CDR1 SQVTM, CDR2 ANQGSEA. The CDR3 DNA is TGCAGCGTTCTGCTGGGACAGGGGAGAGAAAAACTGTTTTTT. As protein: CSVLLGQGREKLFF. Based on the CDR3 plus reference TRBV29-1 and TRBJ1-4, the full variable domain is SAVISQKPSRDICQRGTSLTIQCQVDSQVTMMFWYRQQPGQSLTLIATANQGSEATYESGFVIDKFPISRPNLTFSTLTVSNMSPEDSSIYLCSVLLGQGREKLFFGSGTQLSVL.

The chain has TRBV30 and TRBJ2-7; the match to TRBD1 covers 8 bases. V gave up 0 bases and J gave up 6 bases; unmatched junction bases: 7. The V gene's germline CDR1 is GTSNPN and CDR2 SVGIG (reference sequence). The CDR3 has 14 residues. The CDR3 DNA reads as TGTGCCTGGAGTGTGACAGGGGTCTCGGGCGAGCAGTACTTC. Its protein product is CAWSVTGVSGEQYF.

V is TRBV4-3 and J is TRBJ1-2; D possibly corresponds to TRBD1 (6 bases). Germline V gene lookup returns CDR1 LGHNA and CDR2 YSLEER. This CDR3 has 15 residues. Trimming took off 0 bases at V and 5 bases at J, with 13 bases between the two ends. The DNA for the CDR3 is TGCGCCAGCAGCCAAGATCGGGCAGGGGATTATGGCTACACCTTC. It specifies CASSQDRAGDYGYTF.

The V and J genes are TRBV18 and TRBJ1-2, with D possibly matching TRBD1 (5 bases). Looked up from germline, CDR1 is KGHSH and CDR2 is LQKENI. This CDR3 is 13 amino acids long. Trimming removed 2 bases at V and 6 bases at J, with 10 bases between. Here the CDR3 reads CASSPRGDHGYTF. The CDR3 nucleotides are TGTGCCAGCTCACCAAGGGGAGACCATGGCTACACCTTC.

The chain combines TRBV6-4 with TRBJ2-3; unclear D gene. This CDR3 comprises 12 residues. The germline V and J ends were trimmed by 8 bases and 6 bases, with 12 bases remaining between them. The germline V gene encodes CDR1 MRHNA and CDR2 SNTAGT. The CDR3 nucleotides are TGTGCCAGCTCCCTACGGCGGGATACGCAGTATTTT. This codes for CASSLRRDTQYF.

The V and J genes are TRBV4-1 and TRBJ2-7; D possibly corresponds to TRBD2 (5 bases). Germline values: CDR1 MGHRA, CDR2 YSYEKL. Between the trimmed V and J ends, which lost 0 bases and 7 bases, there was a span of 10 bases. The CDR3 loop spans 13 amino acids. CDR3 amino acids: CASSQDSWEEQYF. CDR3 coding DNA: TGCGCCAGCAGCCAAGATAGTTGGGAGGAGCAGTACTTC.

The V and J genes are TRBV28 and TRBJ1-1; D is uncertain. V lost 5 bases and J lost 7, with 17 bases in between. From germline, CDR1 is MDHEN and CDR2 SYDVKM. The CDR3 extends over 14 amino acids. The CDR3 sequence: CASSPPPTSGEAFF. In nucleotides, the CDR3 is TGTGCCAGCAGTCCCCCCCCCACCAGCGGTGAAGCTTTCTTT.

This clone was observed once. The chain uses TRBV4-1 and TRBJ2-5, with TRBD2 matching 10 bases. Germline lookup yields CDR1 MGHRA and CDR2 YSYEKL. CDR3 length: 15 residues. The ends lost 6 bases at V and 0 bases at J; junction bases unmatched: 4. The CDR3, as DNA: TGCGCCAGCAGTCGACTAGCGGGTAACCAAGAGACCCAGTACTTC. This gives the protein CASSRLAGNQETQYF.

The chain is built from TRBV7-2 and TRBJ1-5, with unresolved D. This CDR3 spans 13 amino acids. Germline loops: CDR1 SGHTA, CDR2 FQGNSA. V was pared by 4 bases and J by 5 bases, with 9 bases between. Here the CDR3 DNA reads TGTGCCAGCAGCTCCCAGCCGGATCAGCCCCAGCATTTT. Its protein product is CASSSQPDQPQHF.

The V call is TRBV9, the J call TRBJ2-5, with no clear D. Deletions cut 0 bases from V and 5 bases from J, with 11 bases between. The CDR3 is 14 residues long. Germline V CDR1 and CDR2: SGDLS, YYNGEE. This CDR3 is CASSVAVNRETQYF. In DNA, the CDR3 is TGTGCCAGCAGCGTAGCTGTGAACCGGGAGACCCAGTACTTC.